Below are 17 T cell receptor beta chains sequenced from a single sample in a study of blood T cell repertoires in COVID-19. Profiled with immunoSEQ multiplex PCR; TCRdb holds only in-frame clones, not every one. The table has some 210,000 clones, about 93% seen once. The sequenced sample was peripheral blood. The receptors were gathered from a man aged 60 to 75 with COVID-19, enrolled during active disease.

A single count supports this clone. The gene calls are TRBV18 and TRBJ2-7; 7 positions agree with TRBD1. Looked up from germline, CDR1 is KGHSH and CDR2 is LQKENI. The J segment lost 1 base and the V segment lost 4 bases, leaving 10 bases of the junction unmatched. The CDR3 runs 16 residues. The CDR3 sequence is CASSLTSAGGSYEQYF. The CDR3 coding sequence is TGTGCCAGCTCACTGACGTCTGCAGGGGGATCCTACGAGCAGTACTTC.

V is TRBV7-3 and J is TRBJ2-3; 7 positions match TRBD2. Looked up from germline, CDR1 is SGHTA and CDR2 is FQGTGA. Trimming took 1 base from V and 1 from J; bases not matched to a gene: 5. The CDR3 contains 16 residues. Written as DNA, the CDR3 is TGTGCCAGCAGCTTAAATCGGGGGGTTGGCACAGATACGCAGTATTTT. Translated, it gives CASSLNRGVGTDTQYF.

The chain combines TRBV5-1 with TRBJ1-1; no clear D gene. CDR1 and CDR2 (germline): SGHRS, YFSETQ. CDR3 length equals 13 residues. The V and J ends lost 1 base and 3 bases respectively, with 7 bases between them. CDR3 DNA sequence: TGCGCCAGCAGCTTGAAGAGATACACTGAAGCTTTCTTT. It yields the protein CASSLKRYTEAFF. Looking up the rest from reference TRBV5-1 and TRBJ1-1 gives the full variable domain: KAGVTQTPRYLIKTRGQQVTLSCSPISGHRSVSWYQQTPGQGLQFLFEYFSETQRNKGNFPGRFSGRQFSNSRSEMNVSTLELGDSALYLCASSLKRYTEAFFGQGTRLTVV.

The chain is built from TRBV6-1 and TRBJ2-1, with D possibly being TRBD2 (5 bases). V was trimmed by 2 bases and J by 2 bases, leaving 13 bases between them. Germline values: CDR1 MNHNS, CDR2 SASEGT. The CDR3 is made up of 16 amino acids. CDR3 region: CASSEFREFPYNEQFF. The CDR3 DNA reads as TGTGCCAGCAGTGAATTTAGGGAGTTCCCCTACAATGAGCAGTTCTTC.

A word on this clone: One end of the junction varies from germline; a read error may be responsible. This chain uses TRBV12-3 or TRBV12-4 with TRBJ1-3; D is uncertain. The CDR3 is 12 amino acids. CDR3 nucleotides: TGTGCCAGCAGTTTACAACATACGTGGCCAAATTTT. Protein product: CASSLQHTWPNF.

This chain connects TRBV2 to TRBJ1-2; the D is unclear. This CDR3 spans 16 amino acids. Per germline, CDR1 SNHLY and CDR2 FYNNEI. V dropped 4 bases and J dropped 2 bases, with 17 bases sitting between them. The CDR3 region has the DNA TGTGCCAGCAGTGGCCCAATGCCTATAATCAACTATGGCTACACCTTC. Amino acid sequence: CASSGPMPIINYGYTF.

The chain uses TRBV21-1 and TRBJ1-6; the table assigns TRBD1, which was not confirmed against the DNA. TRBV21-1 is noted as a pseudogene. This CDR3 contains 16 residues. The CDR3 bases are TGTGCCAGCAGCAAAGAGGACAGGAGCCGAAATTCACCCCTCCACTTT. Amino acid sequence: CASSKEDRSRNSPLHF.

This clone came up once. This rearrangement joins TRBV23-1 to TRBJ1-2, with D unresolved. TRBV23-1 is given ORF status, its function remaining uncertain. The V and J ends lost 0 bases and 4 bases respectively, with 9 bases between them. CDR3 length: 14 amino acids. In nucleotides, the CDR3 is TGCGCCAGCAGTCAATCACGCCGGTCCTATGGCTACACCTTC. Its translation is CASSQSRRSYGYTF.

The chain links TRBV7-2 to TRBJ2-1, with 10 bases lining up with TRBD1. CDR3 length: 17 residues. Germline CDR1 and CDR2: SGHTA and FQGNSA. V lost 5 bases and J lost 6; bases outside the gene matches: 13. This chain's CDR3 is CASSLFTGTGAFNEQFF. The CDR3 DNA sequence: TGTGCCAGCAGCCTATTTACCGGGACAGGGGCTTTCAATGAGCAGTTCTTC.

This clone was seen just once. V gene TRBV27 combines with J gene TRBJ1-5; perhaps TRBD1 as D (6 bases). The CDR3 totals 16 residues. Germline V lookup: CDR1 MNHEY, CDR2 SMNVEV (reference sequence). The V end was cut by 2 bases, the J end by 6 bases, with 17 bases between. The CDR3 protein is CASSLSITGQGQPQHF. The DNA for the CDR3 is TGTGCCAGCAGTTTAAGTATTACAGGGCAGGGTCAGCCCCAGCATTTT.

The gene calls are TRBV5-1 and TRBJ2-7; a possible D gene is TRBD1 (6 bases). Trimming pared 4 bases from V and 2 bases from J, leaving 13 bases between. This CDR3 has 14 amino acids. CDR1 SGHRS and CDR2 YFSETQ come from the germline V gene. DNA of the CDR3: TGCGCCAGCAGCGCCGACAGGACCCCCTACGAGCAGTACTTC. Protein: CASSADRTPYEQYF.

The chain carries TRBV10-1 and TRBJ1-1, with D hard to call. V was trimmed by 2 bases and J by 3 bases, leaving 7 bases between them. Germline-derived CDR1 and CDR2 are WNHNN and SYGVQD (reference sequence). This CDR3 contains 13 residues. CDR3: CASSEQAYTEAFF. The CDR3 coding sequence is TGCGCCAGCAGTGAGCAGGCCTACACTGAAGCTTTCTTT.

This clone was observed a handful of times. V gene TRBV4-2 combines with J gene TRBJ1-2, with a weak D call TRBD1 (5 bases). From germline, CDR1 is LGHNA and CDR2 YNFKEQ. V gave up 5 bases and J gave up 4 bases, with 17 bases separating them. The CDR3 totals 15 residues. CDR3 protein: CASSGPGPGGYGYTF. The DNA for the CDR3 is TGTGCCAGCAGCGGCCCGGGGCCGGGGGGCTATGGCTACACCTTC.

The chain recombines TRBV29-1 with TRBJ1-3; D might be TRBD1 (5 bases). CDR1 SQVTM and CDR2 ANQGSEA come from the germline V gene. The CDR3 is 15 residues long. V was cut by 5 bases and J by 7 bases, with 21 bases left in between. The CDR3 DNA follows: TGCAGCGTTTCAGGGTTCACCCAGGGCCCCAACACCATATATTTT. Translation gives CSVSGFTQGPNTIYF.

The chain is built from TRBV10-3 and TRBJ1-3, with unresolved D. Between the trimmed V and J ends, which lost 0 bases and 2 bases, there was a span of 11 bases. Germline loops: CDR1 ENHRY, CDR2 SYGVKD. The CDR3 length is 16 residues. This CDR3 reads CAISESSGIAGNTIYF. For the CDR3, the DNA is TGTGCCATCAGTGAGTCATCGGGGATCGCTGGAAACACCATATATTTT.

This clone occurred a few times. V gene TRBV6-6 combines with J gene TRBJ2-2; a weak D match, TRBD2 (5 bases). V shed 2 bases and J shed 5 bases, with 9 bases lying between them. From germline, CDR1 is MNHNY and CDR2 SVGAGI (reference sequence). The CDR3 contains 14 residues. This CDR3 reads CASSYEGRTGELFF. CDR3 nucleotides: TGTGCCAGCAGTTACGAGGGTCGGACCGGGGAGCTGTTTTTT.

The chain has TRBV24-1 and TRBJ2-1; D unresolved. Germline lookup yields CDR1 KGHDR and CDR2 SFDVKD. The length of the CDR3 is 16 residues. Trimming removed 4 bases from V and 7 bases from J, with 19 bases in between. In DNA form, the CDR3 reads TGTGCCACCAGTGACCCATTCGGTGGTAGCCGGAATGAGCAGTTCTTC. This gives the protein CATSDPFGGSRNEQFF.